Listed here are 11 T cell receptor beta chains from one sample, sequenced in a study of beta chain features in type 1 diabetes. The authors reverse transcribed all of the isolated RNA, so sequencing captured expressed TCRB transcripts. Profiling relied on immunoSEQ multiplex PCR, and the TCRdb table lists in-frame clones only, not all of them. The table records around 350,000 clones, around an eighth of them present only once. Sequencing input: naive CD4+ T cells from blood. All receptors derive from a young man in good health.

The chain has TRBV19 and TRBJ2-5, with TRBD1 identical over 9 bases. The CDR3 consists of 13 residues. CDR1 and CDR2 (germline): LNHDA, SQIVND (reference sequence). With V trimmed by 9 bases and J by 3 bases, 5 bases remained unmatched. The chain's CDR3 is CASTRDREETQYF. CDR3 sequence (DNA): TGTGCCAGCACCCGGGACAGGGAAGAGACCCAGTACTTC.

A few counts support this clone. The chain recombines TRBV5-1 with TRBJ2-1; TRBD1 is a possible D gene (6 bases). The CDR3 is 14 amino acids. Germline V gene sequence: CDR1 SGHRS, CDR2 YFSETQ. V dropped 0 bases and J dropped 7 bases, with 11 bases sitting between them. The CDR3 DNA sequence: TGCGCCAGCAGCTTGGGACTTACAGGGAATGAGCAGTTCTTC. The encoded protein is CASSLGLTGNEQFF. Based on the CDR3 plus reference TRBV5-1 and TRBJ2-1, the full variable domain is KAGVTQTPRYLIKTRGQQVTLSCSPISGHRSVSWYQQTPGQGLQFLFEYFSETQRNKGNFPGRFSGRQFSNSRSEMNVSTLELGDSALYLCASSLGLTGNEQFFGPGTRLTVL.

The CDR3: CASSRTPGLGSTDTQYF. Written as DNA, the CDR3 is TGTGCCAGCAGTAGAACGCCGGGACTGGGGAGCACAGATACGCAGTATTTT. V usage is TRBV7-2 and J usage is TRBJ2-3; a possible D gene is TRBD2 (6 bases). V was clipped by 6 bases and J by 0 bases, with 19 bases between them. The V gene's germline CDR1 is SGHTA and CDR2 FQGNSA. This CDR3 is 17 amino acids long.

This clone was seen only a few times. This chain uses TRBV21-1 with TRBJ2-7; the table calls TRBD1, which could not be checked here. TRBV21-1 is a pseudogene. CDR3 length: 19 amino acids. The CDR3 sequence: CASSMPTTIQGICFDEQYF. The CDR3 nucleotides read TGTGCCAGCAGCATGCCAACAACCATACAGGGGATTTGTTTCGACGAGCAGTACTTC.

This clone was counted only a few times. The chain carries TRBV18 and TRBJ2-3, with TRBD1 matching over 8 bases. The CDR3 contains 15 residues. Germline CDR1 is KGHSH and CDR2 is LQKENI. The V and J ends lost 0 bases and 4 bases, in that order; junction bases with no gene match: 3. The CDR3 DNA reads TGTGCCAGCTCACCACCGGGGACAGGTGCAGATACGCAGTATTTT. Amino acids: CASSPPGTGADTQYF.

The CDR3 spells CASSPLVAGRGGANVLTF. The CDR3 DNA sequence: TGTGCCAGCTCACCCTTAGTAGCGGGCCGGGGAGGGGCCAACGTCCTGACTTTC. This sequence joins TRBV18 and TRBJ2-6; 7 bases map to TRBD2. The V gene end was trimmed by 3 bases and the J gene end by 4 bases; junction bases not matched to a gene: 12. The CDR3 totals 18 residues. In germline, CDR1 is KGHSH, CDR2 LQKENI.

This clone was recorded only once. The chain carries TRBV4-1 and TRBJ1-6, with 8 positions matching TRBD1. CDR3 length: 16 residues. From germline, CDR1 is MGHRA and CDR2 YSYEKL. V was clipped by 3 bases and J by 8 bases; unmatched bases: 9. CDR3 region: CASSHTLDRVYSPLHF. CDR3 nucleotides: TGCGCCAGCAGCCATACACTGGACAGGGTTTATTCACCCCTCCACTTT.

In its sample, this clone was seen a few times. V and J are TRBV2 and TRBJ1-5; D not certain. Germline V gene lookup returns CDR1 SNHLY and CDR2 FYNNEI. The CDR3 is 13 amino acids. V dropped 8 bases and J dropped 5 bases, with 13 bases sitting between them. DNA for the CDR3: TGTGCCAGCGCCCGGGAGGGAGATCAGCCCCAGCATTTT. This codes for CASAREGDQPQHF.

The rearrangement links TRBV5-4 to TRBJ2-2, with D perhaps TRBD2 (5 bases). The CDR3 extends over 15 amino acids. V lost 0 bases and J 2 bases, leaving 8 bases between the germline ends. Germline CDR1 SGHNT, CDR2 YYREEE (reference sequence). CDR3: CASSLGGLNTGELFF. In DNA, the CDR3 is TGTGCCAGCAGCTTGGGAGGGCTAAACACCGGGGAGCTGTTTTTT.

The chain carries TRBV5-1 and TRBJ2-5, with 8 bases that match TRBD2. The CDR3 covers 15 residues. The V segment lost 3 bases and the J segment 2 bases; nucleotides outside the gene matches: 6. The germline CDR1 and CDR2 sequences are SGHRS and YFSETQ. CDR3 residues: CASSSGGRRQETQYF. The CDR3 DNA reads TGCGCCAGCAGCTCGGGAGGGCGGAGGCAAGAGACCCAGTACTTC.

This clone was found a few times. V is TRBV7-2 and J is TRBJ2-5, with D perhaps matching TRBD1 (6 bases). The CDR3 is made up of 14 amino acids. Germline lookup yields CDR1 SGHTA and CDR2 FQGNSA. Between the trimmed V and J ends, which lost 4 bases and 4 bases, there was a span of 13 bases. This CDR3 reads CASSSTGSRETQYF. The CDR3 coding sequence is TGTGCCAGCAGCTCCACAGGGTCCAGAGAGACCCAGTACTTC.